This TCR beta chain stems from a study of technical replicates of blood from a few donors. Germline V CDR1 and CDR2: MNHEY, SMNVEV (reference sequence). V lost 5 bases to trimming and J lost 6 bases; unmatched junction nucleotides: 8. The CDR3 contains 16 residues. Libraries were prepared by immunoSEQ multiplex PCR; TCRdb keeps only in-frame clonotypes and omits some of them. The sample includes approximately 52,000 clones, around 90% of them seen just once. The sequence was collected from a human donor in good health. Some clones in this sample may be carry-over from other donors' samples. The chain recombines TRBV27 with TRBJ2-1; 12 nucleotides agree with TRBD2. Sequenced input: PBMCs. CDR3 sequence reads: CASSPRSSGRANEQFF. The CDR3 region has the DNA TGTGCCAGCAGTCCCAGGTCTAGCGGGAGGGCCAATGAGCAGTTCTTC.